This T cell receptor beta chain stems from a study of cytomegalovirus exposure and HLA in healthy donors. Study-wide results and caveats: Investigators reported 164 TCR beta chains as tied to cytomegalovirus. According to a subsequent analysis, TCR clusters identified in the first cohort showed a tendency to co-occur across the roughly 110 validation repertoires. Per published reports, the classifier diagnosed cytomegalovirus status with high specificity and sensitivity. Specificity of a few CMV-associated chains for CMV antigens was verified in vitro.

Germline CDR1 reads SGHVS; CDR2 reads FQNEAQ. Trimming cost V 5 bases and J 1 base, with 12 bases left between them. The CDR3 is made up of 14 amino acids. This clone was recorded once. The antigen remains unidentified. Sequenced by immunoSEQ multiplex PCR; TCRdb stores in-frame clones only, minus some. The repertoire has over 150,000 clones, roughly 86% of them found once; the top ten carry 4% to 4.5%. V gene TRBV7-8 combines with J gene TRBJ2-7, with D tentatively TRBD1 (6 bases). This TCR was recovered from a young man in good health and CMV-seropositive. The specimen was PBMCs. As DNA, the CDR3 is TGTGCCAGCAGCCTAAACGGACAGTCCTACGAGCAGTACTTC. Translation gives CASSLNGQSYEQYF.